This T cell receptor (beta chain) emerged from a study of shared clonotypes between healthy human individuals. Study conclusions and caveats: Memory subsets had estimated richness that was generally smaller than that of naive subsets.

Both subsets, CD45RA+ naive and CD45RA-negative memory, were split from the CD4+ cells. On this clone: The target antigen is unknown.

There are 15 residues in the CDR3. The trim removed 7 bases at V and 2 bases at J, leaving 3 bases unmatched. Germline V CDR1 and CDR2: LNHDA, SQIVND (reference sequence). Sorted-subset replicate PCRs used 200 to 250 ng DNA, about 30,000 T cell genomes. Original data processing: As immunoSEQ supplied junction-only sequences (without quality scores), filtering differed. The method was immunoSEQ multiplex PCR; TCRdb's version includes in-frame clones alone and lacks a portion of them. The V and J calls and the clone size are those of that table, but D and trimming were determined from the DNA. The profile shows around 2.3 million clones, around 95% of them singletons.

Sequenced material: naive CD4+ T cells sorted from blood. This sample's subset: CD45RA+ positively selected. The chain combines TRBV19 with TRBJ2-2; 11 bases agree with TRBD2. The clonotype comes from a man aged 18 to 29 in good health. The CDR3 coding sequence is TGTGCCAGTAAACTAGCGGGGGATAACACCGGGGAGCTGTTTTTT. Translated: CASKLAGDNTGELFF.